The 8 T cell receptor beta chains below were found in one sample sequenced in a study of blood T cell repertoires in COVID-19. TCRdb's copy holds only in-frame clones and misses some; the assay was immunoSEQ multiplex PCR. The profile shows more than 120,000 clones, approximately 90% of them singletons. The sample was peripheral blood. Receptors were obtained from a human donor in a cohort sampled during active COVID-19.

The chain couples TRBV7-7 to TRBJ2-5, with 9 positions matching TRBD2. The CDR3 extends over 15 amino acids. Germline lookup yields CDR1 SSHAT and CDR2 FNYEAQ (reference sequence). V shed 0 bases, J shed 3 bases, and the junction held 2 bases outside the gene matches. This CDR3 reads CASSLAPSGEETQYF. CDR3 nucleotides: TGTGCCAGCAGCTTAGCGCCTAGCGGGGAAGAGACCCAGTACTTC.

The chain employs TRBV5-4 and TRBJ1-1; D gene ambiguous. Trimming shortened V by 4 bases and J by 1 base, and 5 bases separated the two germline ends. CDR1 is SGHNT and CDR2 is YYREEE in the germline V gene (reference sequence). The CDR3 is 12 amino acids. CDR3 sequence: CASSAENTEAFF. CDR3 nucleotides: TGTGCCAGCAGCGCAGAGAACACTGAAGCTTTCTTT.

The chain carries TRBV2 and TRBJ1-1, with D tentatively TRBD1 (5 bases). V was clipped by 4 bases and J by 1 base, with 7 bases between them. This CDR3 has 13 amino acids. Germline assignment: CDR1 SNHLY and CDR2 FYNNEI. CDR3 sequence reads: CASSVGPNTEAFF. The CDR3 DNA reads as TGTGCCAGCAGTGTGGGGCCGAACACTGAAGCTTTCTTT.

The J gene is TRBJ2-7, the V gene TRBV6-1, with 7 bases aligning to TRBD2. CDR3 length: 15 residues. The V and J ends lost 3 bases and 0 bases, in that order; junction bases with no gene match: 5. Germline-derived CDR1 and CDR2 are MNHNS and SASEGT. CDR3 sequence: CASSDWRGSSYEQYF. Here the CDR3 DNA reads TGTGCCAGCAGTGATTGGCGGGGGAGCTCCTACGAGCAGTACTTC.

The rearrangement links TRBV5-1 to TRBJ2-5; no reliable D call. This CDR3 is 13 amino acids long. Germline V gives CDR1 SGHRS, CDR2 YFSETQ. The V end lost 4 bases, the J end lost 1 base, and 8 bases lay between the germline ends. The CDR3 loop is CASSEAVQETQYF. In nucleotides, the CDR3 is TGCGCCAGCAGCGAGGCGGTCCAAGAGACCCAGTACTTC.

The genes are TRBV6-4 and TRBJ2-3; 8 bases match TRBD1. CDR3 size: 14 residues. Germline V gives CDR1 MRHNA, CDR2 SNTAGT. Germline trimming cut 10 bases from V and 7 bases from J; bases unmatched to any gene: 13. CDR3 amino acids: CATSPGQAANTQYF. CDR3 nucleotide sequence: TGTGCCACTTCACCGGGACAGGCGGCTAATACGCAGTATTTT.

CDR3 sequence reads: CASSEVIRGSNTGELFF. Here the CDR3 DNA reads TGTGCCAGCAGTGAAGTGATAAGGGGCAGTAACACCGGGGAGCTGTTTTTT. V is TRBV6-1 and J is TRBJ2-2, with D possibly being TRBD1 (5 bases). The CDR3 loop spans 17 amino acids. CDR1 is MNHNS, CDR2 SASEGT, per germline. Trimming cost V 1 base and J 2 bases, with 14 bases left between them.

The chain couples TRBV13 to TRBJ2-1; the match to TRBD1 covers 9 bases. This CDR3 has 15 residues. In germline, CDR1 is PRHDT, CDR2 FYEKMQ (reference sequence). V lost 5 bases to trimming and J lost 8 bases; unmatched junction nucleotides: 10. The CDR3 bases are TGTGCCAGCAGCGCACGGACAGGGGTTTGGGATGAGCAGTTCTTC. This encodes CASSARTGVWDEQFF.